These T cell receptor beta chains were read from a single sample in a study of blood T cell repertoires in COVID-19. TCRdb's table, derived via immunoSEQ multiplex PCR, lists solely in-frame clones and lacks some. Altogether 150,000 to 200,000 clones are present, about nine tenths being singletons, with the ten largest covering 9.5% to 12%. Source material: peripheral blood. These receptors were obtained from a woman aged 55-70 years with COVID-19, enrolled during active disease. Both conserved end residues are part of each CDR3. D genes are given only for firm matches. The size of a clone is reported for some rows only, either as once, few or many, or as a class for expanded clones.

d_gene	abundance	v_gene	j_gene	CDR3aa	CDR3nt
NA	NA	TRBV27	TRBJ2-7	CASSLYPGTYEQYF	TGTGCCAGCAGTTTATACCCAGGCACCTACGAGCAGTACTTC
NA	NA	TRBV4-1	TRBJ2-1	CASSQDVWGPQASYNEQFF	TGCGCCAGCAGCCAAGATGTGTGGGGTCCACAGGCTTCCTACAATGAGCAGTTCTTC
TRBD2	NA	TRBV5-8	TRBJ2-7	CASSFGGRGNEQYF	TGTGCCAGCAGCTTTGGCGGGAGAGGGAACGAGCAGTACTTC
TRBD1	once	TRBV27	TRBJ2-7	CASSTTGIHEQYF	TGTGCCAGCAGTACGACAGGGATCCACGAGCAGTACTTC
TRBD1	NA	TRBV7-9	TRBJ2-7	CASSLGTGKWVEQYF	TGTGCCAGCAGCTTAGGGACAGGAAAATGGGTCGAGCAGTACTTC
TRBD1	NA	TRBV27	TRBJ1-2	CASSLSTGYGYTF	TGTGCCAGCAGTTTATCGACAGGGTATGGCTACACCTTC
TRBD1	NA	TRBV28	TRBJ1-2	CASLDRGRAGDYGYTF	TGTGCCAGCCTCGACAGGGGCAGGGCTGGAGACTATGGCTACACCTTC
NA	NA	TRBV6-5	TRBJ2-7	CASSLADSSYEQYF	TGTGCCAGCAGTTTAGCGGATAGCTCCTACGAGCAGTACTTC
TRBD2	NA	TRBV6-5	TRBJ2-1	CASSYDWTSGPGGEFF	TGTGCCAGCAGTTACGACTGGACTAGCGGGCCCGGAGGGGAGTTCTTC
TRBD1	NA	TRBV27	TRBJ2-7	CASSLEWDRADYEQYF	TGTGCCAGCAGTTTAGAGTGGGACAGGGCGGACTACGAGCAGTACTTC
TRBD2	NA	TRBV7-2	TRBJ2-1	CASSLGGAGGYNEQFF	TGTGCCAGCAGCTTAGGAGGAGCGGGGGGCTACAATGAGCAGTTCTTC
NA	NA	TRBV5-1	TRBJ2-3	CASSPSTDTQYF	TGCGCCAGCAGTCCGAGCACAGATACGCAGTATTTT
TRBD1	NA	TRBV7-2	TRBJ2-7	CAVRDRGSYEQYF	TGTGCCGTCCGGGACAGGGGGTCCTACGAGCAGTACTTC
NA	NA	TRBV7-9	TRBJ2-5	CASLPPPGTQYF	TGTGCCAGCTTACCCCCGCCGGGGACCCAGTACTTC
NA	NA	TRBV3-1/TRBV3-2	TRBJ1-4	CASSGTGEKLFF	TGTGCCAGCAGTGGTACAGGCGAAAAACTGTTTTTT
NA	once	TRBV6-2/TRBV6-3	TRBJ1-1	CASSYGQWGWYTEAFF	TGTGCCAGCAGTTACGGACAGTGGGGTTGGTACACTGAAGCTTTCTTT
TRBD2	NA	TRBV7-2	TRBJ2-7	CASRRSGSGGEQYF	TGTGCCAGCAGAAGAAGCGGGAGCGGCGGCGAGCAGTACTTC
NA	NA	TRBV7-2	TRBJ1-5	CASSLGSLLNQPQHF	TGTGCCAGCAGCTTAGGGTCACTACTAAATCAGCCCCAGCATTTT
NA	NA	TRBV6-2/TRBV6-3	TRBJ1-5	CASSYSPGIVGQPQHF	TGTGCCAGCAGTTACTCCCCAGGGATAGTTGGGCAGCCCCAGCATTTT
NA	NA	TRBV5-6	TRBJ1-4	CASSPTREIEKLFF	TGTGCCAGCAGCCCAACGCGGGAAATTGAAAAACTGTTTTTT
NA	NA	TRBV7-3	TRBJ2-1	CASSLTFGPRIQDEQFF	TGTGCCAGCAGCTTAACGTTTGGCCCCCGTATTCAGGATGAGCAGTTCTTC
TRBD2	NA	TRBV7-9	TRBJ2-1	CASAFGLADNEQFF	TGTGCCAGCGCCTTTGGACTAGCGGACAATGAGCAGTTCTTC